Sequencing of this TCR beta chain was carried out in a study of T-cell reconstitution after alpha-beta-depleted transplantation in children (dated by TCRdb to 2016 to 2017). Regarding the study in general: Using TCR repertoire profiling, the study followed T-cell immune reconstitution in a quantitative way in children after TCRalphabeta/CD19-depleted allogeneic hematopoietic cell transplantation.

This clonotype was recorded a few times. What antigen it recognizes has not been identified. No much larger clone exists at a distance of one base, and base qualities are not known. Library construction relied on PCR. TCRdb lists the instrument as Illumina HiSeq 2500. Molecular barcoding was employed in the preparation of TCR libraries, with unique molecular identifiers being used to normalize TCRbeta repertoire quantification. TCRdb applied fastp at Q25 and MiXCR to the public reads, then kept only in-frame beta chains. Under each unique CDR3 protein, matching rows form one entry showing the most common genes and DNA. The sample table records about 300,000 distinct CDR3 sequences; roughly a tenth of these occur just once. The ten largest make up around 7.5% of the sample. CDR1 LNHNV and CDR2 YYDKDF are derived from the germline V gene (reference sequence). From cysteine to phenylalanine, the CDR3 is 15 amino acids long. The entry retains the CDR3 DNA only, 45 bases that are in frame from base 1. V is reduced by 1 base and J by 2 bases, leaving a spacing of 11 bases between them.

Beyond this particular receptor, the publication reports: The frequencies of hyperexpanded clones fell over the following months, and after one year, T-cell counts and TCRbeta diversity were mostly attributed to newly produced T cells. Apparently early alphabetaT-cell count recovery about two months after transplant reportedly relied on only several hundred rapidly expanded clones derived from non-depleted graft cells. In some patients, high TCRbeta diversity at day 60 was attributed to recipient T cells and intrathymic progenitors that had survived conditioning.

This specimen's treatment or condition label, interpreted: allogeneic hematopoietic cell transplantation with graft depleted of TCRalphabeta T cells and CD19 B cells. Transplant recipients were children who received TCRalphabeta/CD19-depleted allogeneic hematopoietic cell grafts. This receptor chain uses TRBV15 and TRBJ1-2, and TRBD1 may be the D gene, going by 5 matching bases. The input for sequencing was PBMCs, taken before TCRalphabeta/CD19-depleted stem cell transplant. The clonotype comes from a boy in the first two years of life with acute myeloid leukemia, due to receive a stem cell transplant. The DNA sequence is TGTGCCACCAGCAGAGTCGACAGCATCAACTATGGCTACACCTTC. Its protein reads: CATSRVDSINYGYTF.